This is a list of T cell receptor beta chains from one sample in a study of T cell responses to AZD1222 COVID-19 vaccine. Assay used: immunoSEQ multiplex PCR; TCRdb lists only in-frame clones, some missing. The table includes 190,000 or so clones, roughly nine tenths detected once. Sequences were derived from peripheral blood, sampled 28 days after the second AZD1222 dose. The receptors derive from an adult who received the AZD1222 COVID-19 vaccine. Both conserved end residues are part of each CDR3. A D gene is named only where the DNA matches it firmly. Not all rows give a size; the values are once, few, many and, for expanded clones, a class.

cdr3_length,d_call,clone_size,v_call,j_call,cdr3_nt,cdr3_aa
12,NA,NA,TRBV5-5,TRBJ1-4,TGTGCCAGCAGTCCGGGTGGCGAAAAACTGTTTTTT,CASSPGGEKLFF
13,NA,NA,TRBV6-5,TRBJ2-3,TGTGCCAGCAGTTACTCGGAGGCAGATACGCAGTATTTT,CASSYSEADTQYF
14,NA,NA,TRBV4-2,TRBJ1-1,TGTGCCAGCAGCCAAGAAACGGTACTTACTGAAGCTTTCTTT,CASSQETVLTEAFF
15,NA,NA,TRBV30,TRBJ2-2,TGTGCCTGGAGTGGCCCCGGGGGATCAACCGGGGAGCTGTTTTTT,CAWSGPGGSTGELFF
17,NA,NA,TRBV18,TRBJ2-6,TGTGCCAGCTCACCACCGCAAGTTCCGAGCGGGGCCAACGTCCTGACTTTC,CASSPPQVPSGANVLTF
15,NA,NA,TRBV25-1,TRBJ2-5,TGTGCCAGCAGTGAGGGCTCGGGAGCCGGAGAGACCCAGTACTTC,CASSEGSGAGETQYF
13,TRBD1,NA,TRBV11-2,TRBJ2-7,TGTGCCAGCAGCTCCCTTAGGACAGGGGAGCAGTACTTC,CASSSLRTGEQYF
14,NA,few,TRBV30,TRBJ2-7,TGTGCCTGGAATCATGGCCAGAGATCCTACGAGCAGTACTTC,CAWNHGQRSYEQYF
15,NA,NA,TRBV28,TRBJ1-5,TGTGCCAGCGCAGGACGAATTTATAGCAATCAGCCCCAGCATTTT,CASAGRIYSNQPQHF
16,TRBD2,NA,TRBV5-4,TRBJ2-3,TGTGCCAGCAGCTTGTACGGCGGGAGGGAAGGAGATACGCAGTATTTT,CASSLYGGREGDTQYF
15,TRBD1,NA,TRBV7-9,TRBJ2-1,TGTGCCAGCTTCCTACCGGGACAGGGTGTGGATGAGCAGTTCTTC,CASFLPGQGVDEQFF
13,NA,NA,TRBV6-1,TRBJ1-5,TGTGCCAGCAGTGAAGTCCCTTGGGGACCCCAGCATTTT,CASSEVPWGPQHF
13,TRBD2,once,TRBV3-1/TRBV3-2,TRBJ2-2,TGTGCCAGCAGCCAACGCTCCGGGAGGCCTCTGTTTTTT,CASSQRSGRPLFF
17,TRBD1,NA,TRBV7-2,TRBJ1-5,TGTGCCAGCAGCTTCCGGACAGGGAGGTCCCCTTCTCAGCCCCAGCATTTT,CASSFRTGRSPSQPQHF
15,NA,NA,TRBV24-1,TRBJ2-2,TGTGCCACCGGATCGGCAGGGGTCGAGACCGGGGAGCTGTTTTTT,CATGSAGVETGELFF
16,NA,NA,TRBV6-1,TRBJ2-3,TGTGCCAGCAGTGAAGCGAAGAGAATCGGCACAGATACGCAGTATTTT,CASSEAKRIGTDTQYF
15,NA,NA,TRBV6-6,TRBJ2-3,TGTGCCAGCAGTTACCCCCCCCAGGGCACAGATACGCAGTATTTT,CASSYPPQGTDTQYF
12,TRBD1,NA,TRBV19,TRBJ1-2,TGTGCCAGTGGCACAGGGGCCTTGAGCTACACCTTC,CASGTGALSYTF
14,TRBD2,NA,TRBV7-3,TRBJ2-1,TGTGCCAGCAGCCTACTGCGGGAGGGGTACGAGCAGTTCTTC,CASSLLREGYEQFF
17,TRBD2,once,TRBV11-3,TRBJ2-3,TGTGCCAGCAGCTTAGGTGGCCTAGCGGGAAACACAGATACGCAGTATTTT,CASSLGGLAGNTDTQYF
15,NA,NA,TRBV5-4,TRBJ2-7,TGTGCCAGCAGCTTGGCAACCAGAAAAGGGGCCGAGCAGTACTTC,CASSLATRKGAEQYF
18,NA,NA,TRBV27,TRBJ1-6,TGTGCCAGCAGTTCCGCGGGTGGGAAGTCGTCCTATAATTCACCCCTCCACTTT,CASSSAGGKSSYNSPLHF
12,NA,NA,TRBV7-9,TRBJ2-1,TGTGCCAGCAGCTCCATGGGGACTGAGCAGTTCTTC,CASSSMGTEQFF
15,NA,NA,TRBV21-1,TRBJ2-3,TGTGCCAGCAGCAAGTCACTAGCGGGAGTTGATACGCAGTATTTT,CASSKSLAGVDTQYF
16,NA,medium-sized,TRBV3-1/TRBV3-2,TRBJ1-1,TGTGCCAGCAGCCAACGTTGGGGGGCTGTGAACACTGAAGCTTTCTTT,CASSQRWGAVNTEAFF
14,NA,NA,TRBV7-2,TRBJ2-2,TGTGCCAGCAGAGGGACAATCAACACCGGGGAGCTGTTTTTT,CASRGTINTGELFF
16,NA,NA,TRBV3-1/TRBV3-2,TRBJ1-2,TGTGCCAGCAGCCAACTCGACAATGCCGCTAACTATGGCTACACCTTC,CASSQLDNAANYGYTF
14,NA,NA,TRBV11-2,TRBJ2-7,TGTGCCAGCAGCTTAGAGGGGGCGCATTACGAGCAGTACTTC,CASSLEGAHYEQYF
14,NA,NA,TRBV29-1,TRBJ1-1,TGCAGCGTTGCCCCTCGTACGGTGAACACTGAAGCTTTCTTT,CSVAPRTVNTEAFF
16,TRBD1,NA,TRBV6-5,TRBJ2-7,TGTGCCAGCAGTTACTCTCCCGGGACAGGGACCTACGAGCAGTACTTC,CASSYSPGTGTYEQYF
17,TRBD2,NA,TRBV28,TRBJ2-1,TGTGCCAGCAGTTACATTTCCCTAGCGGGCTCCTACAATGAGCAGTTCTTC,CASSYISLAGSYNEQFF
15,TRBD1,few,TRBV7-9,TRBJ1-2,TGTGCCAGCACCGGGGGACAGTTCCGCGACTATGGCTACACCTTC,CASTGGQFRDYGYTF
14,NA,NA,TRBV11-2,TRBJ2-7,TGTGCCAGCAGCGATGGGACTCCCTCCTACGAGCAGTACTTC,CASSDGTPSYEQYF
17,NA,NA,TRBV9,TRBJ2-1,TGTGCCAGCAGCGTAGAGGGGGACACTTTCAATCGGAATGAGCAGTTCTTC,CASSVEGDTFNRNEQFF
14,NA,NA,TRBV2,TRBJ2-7,TGTGCCAGCAAAATGCAGGGGCAGGCCCCCGAACAGTACTTC,CASKMQGQAPEQYF
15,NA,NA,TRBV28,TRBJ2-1,TGTGCCAGCAGTTCACTAGGGGGGCCCTCTAATGAGCAGTTCTTC,CASSSLGGPSNEQFF